This is a list of T cell receptor beta chains from one sample in a study of glioma-infiltrating T cells after dendritic cell vaccination. Sequenced by immunoSEQ multiplex PCR; TCRdb stores in-frame clones only, minus some. The table lists about 76,000 clones, more than 75% of them singletons. The sequences come from blood, collected after dendritic cell vaccination. These receptors were collected from a human donor with glioblastoma. CDR3s include the opening cysteine and the closing phenylalanine or tryptophan. A D gene is named only where the DNA matches it firmly. Size is stated for part of the rows, as once, few or many counts, or as a class when the clone is expanded.

j_gene | abundance | v_gene | len | d_gene | CDR3nt | CDR3aa
TRBJ1-1 | - | TRBV18 | 17 | - | TGTGCCAGCTCACATAATTCGATGGGGCTCTGGTACACTGAAGCTTTCTTT | CASSHNSMGLWYTEAFF
TRBJ2-5 | - | TRBV4-3 | 17 | TRBD2 | TGCGCCAGCAGCCAAAGGCTAGCGGGAGAGGAACAAGAGACCCAGTACTTC | CASSQRLAGEEQETQYF
TRBJ1-4 | - | TRBV7-6 | 16 | TRBD1 | TGTGCCAGCAGCTTAGCCGGGACAGGGTTCGGCGAAAAACTGTTTTTT | CASSLAGTGFGEKLFF
TRBJ1-2 | - | TRBV10-3 | 14 | TRBD1 | TGTGCCATCAGGGGGACAGGGGCCAACTATGGCTACACCTTC | CAIRGTGANYGYTF
TRBJ1-5 | - | TRBV2 | 13 | - | TGTGCCAGCAGTGGGCCGCTCCAACAGCCCCAGCATTTT | CASSGPLQQPQHF
TRBJ1-4 | once | TRBV4-3 | 15 | - | TGCGCCAGCAGCCAAAGACAGGCAACTAATGAAAAACTGTTTTTT | CASSQRQATNEKLFF
TRBJ1-2 | once | TRBV29-1 | 14 | - | TGCAGCGTGGGCGGGGGCGTTCTTTACAGTGGCTACACCTTC | CSVGGGVLYSGYTF
TRBJ2-1 | - | TRBV7-2 | 15 | - | TGTGCCAGCAGCTTAGAATCCAGGGCCCACAATGAGCAGTTCTTC | CASSLESRAHNEQFF
TRBJ1-2 | - | TRBV28 | 13 | - | TGTGCCAGCAGTTTAGCGAGGCGCGGTGGCTACACCTTC | CASSLARRGGYTF
TRBJ1-6 | - | TRBV11-2 | 14 | TRBD1 | TGTGCCAGCCACCCCGACAGGGGTAATTCACCCCTCCACTTT | CASHPDRGNSPLHF
TRBJ2-7 | - | TRBV6-6 | 14 | - | TGTGCCAGCAGTGGAGACGGGAGCTCCTACGAGCAGTACTTC | CASSGDGSSYEQYF
TRBJ1-3 | once | TRBV12-2 | 21 | - | TGTGCAAGTCGCGTCCTCTTGGCGGGACCACCACCAACCGACTCTGGAAACACCATATATTTT | CASRVLLAGPPPTDSGNTIYF
TRBJ2-1 | - | TRBV5-4 | 16 | TRBD2 | TGTGCCAGCAGCCCACTTATAGCGGGGGCCAGCGACGAGCAGTTCTTC | CASSPLIAGASDEQFF
TRBJ1-1 | - | TRBV10-3 | 12 | - | TGTGCCATCAAGAAAGGCCAGGCTGAAGCTTTCTTT | CAIKKGQAEAFF
TRBJ2-1 | - | TRBV2 | 16 | - | TGTGCCAGCAGTGTCCGGGGTCAGAACATAAACAATGAGCAGTTCTTC | CASSVRGQNINNEQFF
TRBJ2-7 | - | TRBV19 | 14 | TRBD1 | TGTGCCAGCAGTTTGACAGGGGGCGGGTACGAGCAGTACTTC | CASSLTGGGYEQYF
TRBJ1-3 | - | TRBV6-5 | 15 | - | TGTGCCAGCAGTTACTTGGCAGGGGCTGGAAACACCATATATTTT | CASSYLAGAGNTIYF
TRBJ2-7 | - | TRBV7-9 | 13 | - | TGTGCCAGCAGCTTACTAGTTCTTTGCGAGCAGTACTTC | CASSLLVLCEQYF
TRBJ1-5 | - | TRBV11-3 | 17 | - | TGTGCCAGCAGCTTAGATTCCACCCGGGTTTTGAATCAGCCCCAGCATTTT | CASSLDSTRVLNQPQHF
TRBJ2-5 | - | TRBV18 | 15 | TRBD1 | TGTGCCAGCTCACCGGGGACAGGGTTGTCGGAGACCCAGTACTTC | CASSPGTGLSETQYF
TRBJ2-1 | once | TRBV7-9 | 16 | TRBD2 | TGTGCCAGCAGCCCAGGGATAGCGGGAGGCCACAATGAGCAGTTCTTC | CASSPGIAGGHNEQFF
TRBJ2-7 | - | TRBV9 | 16 | TRBD1 | TGTGCCAGCAGCGTAGGTCCTCCGGGACAGCTATACGAGCAGTACTTC | CASSVGPPGQLYEQYF
TRBJ2-2 | - | TRBV5-4 | 15 | - | TGTGCCAGCAGCTTGGGCGCCCAGAACACCGGGGAGCTGTTTTTT | CASSLGAQNTGELFF
TRBJ2-5 | - | TRBV5-1 | 16 | TRBD2 | TGCGCCAGCAGCTTGGGAGCCGGCGGGGGGGCTGGGACCCAGTACTTC | CASSLGAGGGAGTQYF
TRBJ2-5 | once | TRBV5-4 | 15 | TRBD2 | TGTGCCAGCAGCCGGAGCGGGGGGCCTCAAGAGACCCAGTACTTC | CASSRSGGPQETQYF
TRBJ1-1 | - | TRBV7-9 | 14 | - | TGTGCCAGCAGCTTCCAGGGAAGCGTCACTGAAGCTTTCTTT | CASSFQGSVTEAFF
TRBJ2-1 | - | TRBV7-7 | 19 | - | TGTGCTAGCAACCTACACCATCCGGCAGGCGGGGAAAACTACAATGAGCAGTTCTTC | CASNLHHPAGGENYNEQFF
TRBJ2-3 | - | TRBV28 | 17 | TRBD2 | TGTGCCAGCTGTCAGCGGGGGGGGATTGTTAGCACAGATACGCAGTATTTT | CASCQRGGIVSTDTQYF
TRBJ1-2 | - | TRBV4-3 | 16 | - | TGCGCCAGCAGCCAAGATAATTACAGAGCTAACTATGGCTACACCTTC | CASSQDNYRANYGYTF